The clone carrying this TCR beta chain has at least ten counts. TCRbeta library preparation incorporated unique molecular identifiers. TCRdb re-analysed the PCR reads in MiXCR, keeping a single row per CDR3 protein. The sample holds roughly 300,000 distinct CDR3 sequences, 11% seen once. This specimen belongs to a study of T-cell reconstitution after alpha-beta-depleted transplantation in children. The receptor was derived from a male patient between 2 and 15 years old who had a stem cell transplant for chronic granulomatous disease, so the T cells may come from the graft donor. Sequenced here: peripheral blood, sampled 180 days after TCRalphabeta/CD19-depleted stem cell transplant.

CDR3 in amino acids: CASILGGSGANVLTF. DNA of the CDR3: TGTGCCAGCATTTTAGGGGGCTCTGGGGCCAACGTCCTGACTTTC. V gene TRBV7-9 combines with J gene TRBJ2-6, with D possibly matching TRBD1 (6 bases). The V gene's germline CDR1 is SEHNR and CDR2 FQNEAQ (reference sequence). Trimming cost V 7 bases and J 0 bases, with 10 bases left between them. The CDR3 consists of 15 residues.